These T cell receptor beta chains were read from a single sample in a study of blood T cells in healthy people across ages. TCRdb reprocessed the 5' RACE reads with MiXCR, giving one entry per CDR3 protein. In the table there are approximately 690,000 distinct CDR3 sequences, around 38% of which are singletons. The sequencing sample was made of blood. These receptors came from a man older than 75 in good health. Both conserved end residues are part of each CDR3. The order of the fields is J gene, clone size, D gene, V gene, CDR3 DNA, CDR3 protein. D genes are given only for firm matches. Rows give clone size only sometimes, using once, few, many, or a class for an expanded clone.

TRBJ2-7	-	TRBD2	TRBV9	TGTGCCAGCAGCTCGACTAGCGGGCTGAGCTCCTACAATGAGCAGTACTTC	CASSSTSGLSSYNEQYF
TRBJ2-1	few	TRBD2	TRBV7-2	TGTGCCAGCAGCTTGAGTTTCGGACTAGCGGGAGTTGAGCAGTTCTTC	CASSLSFGLAGVEQFF
TRBJ1-5	few	TRBD1	TRBV6-5	TGTGCCAGCAGGACAGGGCCGTCTCAGCCCCAGCATTTT	CASRTGPSQPQHF
TRBJ2-7	-	-	TRBV20-1	TGCAGTGCCCTGGGGAACCACAATGAGCAGTACTTC	CSALGNHNEQYF
TRBJ2-3	-	TRBD2	TRBV19	TGTGCCAGTATGCTTAGCGGGAGTGCAGATACGCAGTATTTT	CASMLSGSADTQYF
TRBJ2-7	-	TRBD1	TRBV18	TGTGCCAGCTCACAACGGGACAGGGGAGAGCAGTACTTC	CASSQRDRGEQYF
TRBJ2-7	-	TRBD1	TRBV6-2/TRBV6-3	TGTGCCAGCACCCAGGGGGATACCTTTAACTACGAGCAGTACTTC	CASTQGDTFNYEQYF
TRBJ2-2	-	-	TRBV10-1	TGCGCCAGCAGTGAAAAGCGCTCTGGGACCGGGGAGCTGTTTTTT	CASSEKRSGTGELFF
TRBJ2-3	-	-	TRBV7-2	TGTGCCAGCAGCCTCGTCGGGAGCGGCAAGCAAGATACGCAGTATTTT	CASSLVGSGKQDTQYF
TRBJ2-5	-	TRBD2	TRBV6-2/TRBV6-3	TGTGCCAGCAGTTACTCGTTAGTGACTAGCGGGGGGGCCTATGAGCAGTACTTC	CASSYSLVTSGGAYEQYF
TRBJ2-1	few	-	TRBV7-2	TGTGCCAGCAGCTCGGGGACTCCCAGGGGAAATGAGCAGTTCTTC	CASSSGTPRGNEQFF
TRBJ2-1	-	TRBD2	TRBV6-1	TGTGCCAGCAGTACGGGCGGGGGGGCCTACAATGAGCAGTTCTTC	CASSTGGGAYNEQFF
TRBJ1-4	-	-	TRBV7-9	TGTGCCAGCAGCTTCGCGCAGGGGAGGGGAAAACTGTTTTTT	CASSFAQGRGKLFF
TRBJ2-7	few	TRBD2	TRBV20-1	TGCAGTGCTAGAGCCGCCGGGACTAGTCACTACGAGCAGTACTTC	CSARAAGTSHYEQYF
TRBJ2-1	-	TRBD1	TRBV6-2/TRBV6-3	TGTGCCAGCATTCGGGACAGGGGTCCCAATGAGCAGTTCTTC	CASIRDRGPNEQFF
TRBJ2-3	few	TRBD2	TRBV28	TGTGCCAGCAGTAGCGCGACGGGAGGGCATCAAACTAGCACAGATACGCAGTATTTT	CASSSATGGHQTSTDTQYF
TRBJ1-4	-	TRBD1	TRBV30	TGTGCCTGGAGCAAGGACAGGGTTAATGAAAAACTGTTTTTT	CAWSKDRVNEKLFF